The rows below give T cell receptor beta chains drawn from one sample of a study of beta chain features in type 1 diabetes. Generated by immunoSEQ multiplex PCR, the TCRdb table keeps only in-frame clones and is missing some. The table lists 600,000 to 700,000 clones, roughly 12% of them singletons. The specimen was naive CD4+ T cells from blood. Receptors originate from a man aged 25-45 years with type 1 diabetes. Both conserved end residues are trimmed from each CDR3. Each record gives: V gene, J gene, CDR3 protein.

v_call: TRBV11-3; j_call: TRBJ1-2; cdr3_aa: ASSSGTVTGYT
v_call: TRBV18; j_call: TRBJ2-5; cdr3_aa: ASLQGNGETQY
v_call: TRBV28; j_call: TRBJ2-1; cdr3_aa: ASSLPTDEQF
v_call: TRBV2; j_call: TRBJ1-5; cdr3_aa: ASRDRVIQPQH
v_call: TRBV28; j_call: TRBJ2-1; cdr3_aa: ASSFTFQGNEQF
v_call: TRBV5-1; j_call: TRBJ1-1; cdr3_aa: ASSFNRARDTEAF
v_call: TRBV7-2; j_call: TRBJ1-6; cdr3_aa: ASSLVAEVRNSPLH
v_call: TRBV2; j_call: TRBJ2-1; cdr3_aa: ASQIAGRIAYNEQF
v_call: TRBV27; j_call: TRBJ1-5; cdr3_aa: ASSPTQGAVQPQH
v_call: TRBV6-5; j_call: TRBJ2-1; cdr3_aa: ASKGTGRNEQF
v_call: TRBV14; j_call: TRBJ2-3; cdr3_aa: ASSQVGGGTTDTQY
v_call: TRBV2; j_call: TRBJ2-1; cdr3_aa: ATTPGREQF
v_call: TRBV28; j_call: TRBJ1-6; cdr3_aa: ASSLVNSPLH
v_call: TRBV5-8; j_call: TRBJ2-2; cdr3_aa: ASSPPRQGSLLTGELF
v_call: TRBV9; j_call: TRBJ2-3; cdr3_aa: ASSAGTSGTDTQY
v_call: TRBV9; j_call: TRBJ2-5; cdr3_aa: ASSAPTGGPQETQY
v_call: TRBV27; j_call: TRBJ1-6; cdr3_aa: ASSELYNSPLH
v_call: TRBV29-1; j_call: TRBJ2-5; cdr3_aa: SVENRGWETQY
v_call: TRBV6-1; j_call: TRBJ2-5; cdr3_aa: ASSEASLGPLQETQY
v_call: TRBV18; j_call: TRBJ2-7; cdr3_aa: ASSPESEQY
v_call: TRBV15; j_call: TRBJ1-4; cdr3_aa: ATSRFSTGVEKLF
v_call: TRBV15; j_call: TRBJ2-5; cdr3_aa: ATNLLFGAGQETQY
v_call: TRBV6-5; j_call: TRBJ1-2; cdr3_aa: ASSYAARDGFT
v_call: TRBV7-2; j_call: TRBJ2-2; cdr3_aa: ASSLLGTNTGELF
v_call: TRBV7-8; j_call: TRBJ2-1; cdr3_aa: ASSPTAGTGGFEQF
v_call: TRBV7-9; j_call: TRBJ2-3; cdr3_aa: ASILGDTSTDTQY
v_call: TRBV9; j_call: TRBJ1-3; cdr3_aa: ASSGKVAAPGNTIY
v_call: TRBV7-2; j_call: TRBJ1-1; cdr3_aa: ASSLDGTNTEAF
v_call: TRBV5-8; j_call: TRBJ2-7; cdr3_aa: ASSWGTVAYEQY
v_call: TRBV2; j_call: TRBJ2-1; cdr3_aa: ASRSGLAHRDEQF
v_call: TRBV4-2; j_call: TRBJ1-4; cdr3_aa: ASNSNSGAPNEKLF
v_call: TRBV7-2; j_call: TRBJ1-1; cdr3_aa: ASSLSTGLNTEAF
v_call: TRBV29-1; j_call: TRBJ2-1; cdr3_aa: SVGDRALFGQF
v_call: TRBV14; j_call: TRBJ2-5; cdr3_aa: ASSPRDSWGGDQY
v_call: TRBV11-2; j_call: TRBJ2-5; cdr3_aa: ASSLGQNYETQY